One sample yielded the 18 T cell receptor beta chains listed below, sequenced in a study of control samples from healthy donors and cancer patients. Assay used: immunoSEQ multiplex PCR; TCRdb lists only in-frame clones, some missing. The data contain fewer than 150,000 clones, approximately 90% of them seen just once; the ten biggest clones take up approximately 8.6%. The sample consisted of blood. These receptors all come from a man aged 18 to 30 in good health.

Worth noting for this clone: In the same sample, other DNA sequences code for this CDR3. The chain has TRBV6-5 and TRBJ1-5; the match to TRBD1 covers 7 bases. The ends lost 0 bases at V and 4 bases at J; junction bases unmatched: 3. This CDR3 region has 15 residues. CDR1 and CDR2 from the germline V gene are MNHEY and SVGAGI. The CDR3 protein is CASSYSGTANQPQHF. As DNA, the CDR3 is TGTGCCAGCAGTTACTCCGGGACAGCGAATCAGCCCCAGCATTTT.

This chain uses TRBV5-1 with TRBJ2-3; D is perhaps TRBD1 (5 bases). Trimming took 3 bases from V and 2 from J, leaving 16 bases between them. CDR3 size: 16 residues. Germline CDR1 reads SGHRS; CDR2 reads YFSETQ. The CDR3 DNA follows: TGCGCCAGCAGCTCACCTGATGGACACAACACAGATACGCAGTATTTT. Translated, it gives CASSSPDGHNTDTQYF.

The rearrangement uses TRBV7-2 and TRBJ2-5; tentatively, D is TRBD2 (5 bases). V was trimmed by 3 bases and J by 5 bases, leaving 13 bases between them. CDR3 length: 14 amino acids. The germline gives CDR1 SGHTA, CDR2 FQGNSA. The CDR3 DNA is TGTGCCAGCAGCTTCGGCGGGTATTGGGAGACCCAGTACTTC. It codes for CASSFGGYWETQYF.

The rearrangement joins TRBV27 to TRBJ1-6; TRBD1 agrees at 8 bases. The V and J ends lost 6 bases and 6 bases, in that order; junction bases with no gene match: 7. CDR3 size: 15 residues. CDR1 and CDR2 (germline): MNHEY, SMNVEV (reference sequence). The chain's CDR3 is CASRLNRGSNSPLHF. The CDR3 region has the DNA TGTGCCAGCAGGCTCAACAGGGGGTCTAATTCACCCCTCCACTTT.

The chain carries TRBV11-2 and TRBJ1-2; D is uncertain. CDR3 size: 17 residues. Germline CDR1 is SGHAT and CDR2 is FQNNGV. Deletions cut 5 bases from V and 5 bases from J, with 24 bases between. CDR3 DNA: TGTGCCAGCAGCCTGCTACGCGGGCGGAAAGGAGGGTATGGCTACACCTTC. Amino acids: CASSLLRGRKGGYGYTF.

The CDR3, as DNA: TGTGCCAGCAGCTTGCTGGCAGGGGGCTTCTATGGCTACACCTTC. It is translated as CASSLLAGGFYGYTF. The rearrangement joins TRBV5-4 to TRBJ1-2; 8 positions match TRBD1. The ends lost 1 base at V and 4 bases at J; junction bases unmatched: 6. The CDR3 consists of 15 residues. In germline, CDR1 is SGHNT, CDR2 YYREEE (reference sequence).

CDR3 sequence reads: CSVGSGEKLFF. Here the CDR3 DNA reads TGCAGCGTTGGCAGTGGTGAAAAACTGTTTTTT. The gene calls are TRBV29-1 and TRBJ1-4; D is unclear. The CDR3 has 11 residues. Germline values: CDR1 SQVTM, CDR2 ANQGSEA. With 4 bases removed from V and 7 bases from J, the gap between germline ends came to 7 bases.

The rearrangement links TRBV5-4 to TRBJ2-5; 7 bases fit TRBD1. Trimming cost V 3 bases and J 2 bases; bases outside gene matches: 7. The CDR3 consists of 15 residues. Germline lookup yields CDR1 SGHNT and CDR2 YYREEE (reference sequence). The CDR3 DNA sequence: TGTGCCAGCAGCTCCGAAGGGGGACAGCAAGAGACCCAGTACTTC. This sequence encodes CASSSEGGQQETQYF. Filled out from reference TRBV5-4 and TRBJ2-5, the complete variable domain reads ETGVTQSPTHLIKTRGQQVTLRCSSQSGHNTVSWYQQALGQGPQFIFQYYREEENGRGNFPPRFSGLQFPNYSSELNVNALELDDSALYLCASSSEGGQQETQYFGPGTRLLVL.

V and J are TRBV3-1 (or the pseudogene TRBV3-2) and TRBJ1-5, with TRBD1 matching over 7 bases. CDR3 length: 14 amino acids. V lost 3 bases and J lost 3; bases outside the gene matches: 2. Germline-derived CDR1 and CDR2 are LGHDT and YNNKEL (reference sequence). Here the CDR3 DNA reads TGTGCCAGCAGCCAGCAGGGGGACAATCAGCCCCAGCATTTT. Translating it yields CASSQQGDNQPQHF.

The CDR3 nucleotides are TGTGCCAGCAGCACCGTCGGGAGGACCGGGGAGCTGTTTTTT. Translating gives CASSTVGRTGELFF. The chain links TRBV7-8 to TRBJ2-2, with 7 bases lining up with TRBD2. J gave up 5 bases and V 5 bases, and 5 bases lay outside the gene matches. This CDR3 is built from 14 residues. The V gene's germline CDR1 is SGHVS and CDR2 FQNEAQ.

This chain joins TRBV2 and TRBJ1-2; TRBD1 matches 9 bases. Germline CDR1 SNHLY, CDR2 FYNNEI. The V segment lost 7 bases and the J segment 8 bases; nucleotides outside the gene matches: 8. This CDR3 has 13 amino acids. For the CDR3, the DNA is TGTGCCAGCACTCCGGACAGGGGAGGCGGCTACACCTTC. As protein: CASTPDRGGGYTF.

The CDR3 sequence: CAISGGAKETQYF. In DNA form, the CDR3 reads TGTGCCATTAGCGGGGGGGCCAAAGAGACCCAGTACTTC. The rearrangement joins TRBV2 to TRBJ2-5, with 11 bases identical to TRBD2. The V gene's germline CDR1 is SNHLY and CDR2 FYNNEI. There are 13 residues in the CDR3. J lost 3 bases, V lost 10 bases, and 4 bases had no gene match.

V usage is TRBV5-1 and J usage is TRBJ2-7; D remains ambiguous. The germline V and J ends were trimmed by 0 bases and 3 bases, with 10 bases remaining between them. The CDR3 contains 14 residues. The germline V gene has CDR1 SGHRS and CDR2 YFSETQ. CDR3 sequence: CASSLEGSHYEQYF. Written as DNA, the CDR3 is TGCGCCAGCAGCTTGGAAGGGTCCCACTACGAGCAGTACTTC.

The V and J genes are TRBV7-9 and TRBJ2-5; 9 bases match TRBD2. The germline V gene encodes CDR1 SEHNR and CDR2 FQNEAQ (reference sequence). Germline trimming cut 5 bases from V and 5 bases from J; bases unmatched to any gene: 12. The CDR3 has 16 residues. CDR3 amino acids: CASSPGPGLAKETQYF. Written as DNA, the CDR3 is TGTGCCAGCAGCCCAGGTCCGGGACTAGCAAAGGAGACCCAGTACTTC.

The chain recombines TRBV7-9 with TRBJ2-2, with D hard to call. Germline assignment: CDR1 SEHNR and CDR2 FQNEAQ (reference sequence). The CDR3 is 15 amino acids. V lost 1 base, J lost 1 base, and 7 bases lay in between. CDR3 nucleotides: TGTGCCAGCAGCTTAGTATATCAGAACACCGGGGAGCTGTTTTTT. Translating it yields CASSLVYQNTGELFF.

There are a few counts of this clone. This chain links TRBV27 with TRBJ2-5; 7 bases are shared with TRBD2. CDR3 length equals 15 residues. CDR1 and CDR2 (germline): MNHEY, SMNVEV (reference sequence). The ends lost 2 bases at V and 5 bases at J; junction bases unmatched: 8. The CDR3 DNA sequence: TGTGCCAGCAGTTTACAGCGGGGTTCTTTTGAGACCCAGTACTTC. This codes for CASSLQRGSFETQYF.

The V and J genes are TRBV25-1 and TRBJ1-1; no clear D. This CDR3 is 15 amino acids long. The germline gives CDR1 MGHDK, CDR2 SYGVNS. V dropped 1 base and J dropped 1 base, with 10 bases sitting between them. CDR3 loop: CASSESFRPNTEAFF. The CDR3 DNA reads TGTGCCAGCAGTGAATCCTTCAGGCCGAACACTGAAGCTTTCTTT. Based on the CDR3 plus reference TRBV25-1 and TRBJ1-1, the full variable domain is EADIYQTPRYLVIGTGKKITLECSQTMGHDKMYWYQQDPGMELHLIHYSYGVNSTEKGDLSSESTVSRIRTEHFPLTLESARPSHTSQYLCASSESFRPNTEAFFGQGTRLTVV.

The V call is TRBV5-4, the J call TRBJ2-1; 8 positions match TRBD2. CDR1 is SGHNT and CDR2 is YYREEE in the germline V gene (reference sequence). Trimming took 7 bases from V and 8 from J; bases not matched to a gene: 14. The CDR3 has 15 residues. The DNA for the CDR3 is TGTGCCAGCGCCACCTTGCGGGTAGCGGGGTATGAGCAGTTCTTC. Residues: CASATLRVAGYEQFF.